The clone carrying this TCR beta chain has more than one count but fewer than ten. Those enrolled in Seattle joined during active infection and were followed longitudinally afterward. In the original workflow: Reference gene primer amplification gave nucleated cell count estimates. TCRdb's copy holds only in-frame clones and misses some; the assay was immunoSEQ multiplex PCR. Clone size and V and J calls were adopted from that table, with D and trimming inferred from the DNA. This sample has tens of thousands of clones, with 70% to 90% found just once. This entry belongs to a study of blood T cell repertoires in COVID-19. Study details: The United States, Italy and Spain were the sources of the acute and convalescent COVID-19 samples. In each case, the material was cDNA or gDNA derived from T cells, B-cell-depleted T cells, or PBMCs.

With 6 bases clipped from V and 9 bases from J, the junction kept 4 bases outside the gene matches. The CDR3 has 12 residues. CDR1 is SNHLY, CDR2 FYNNEI, per germline. Material: peripheral blood. The clonotype was recovered from a man aged 60 to 75 with COVID-19, enrolled during active disease. V is TRBV2 and J is TRBJ2-1, with TRBD1 identical over 8 bases. CDR3 residues: CASRATGGEQFF. The CDR3 DNA reads as TGTGCCAGCAGAGCAACAGGGGGTGAGCAGTTCTTC.